This TCR beta chain was obtained from a study of T cell repertoires in cytomegalovirus infection. Study details: Based on public TCR beta signatures, there were indications of CMV infection and of a matching HLA type. Study-level results: The ex vivo response was dominated by HLA-C-restricted CMV-specific TCR beta clonotypes.

The sample holds one count of this clonotype. Its antigen is undetermined. A much more abundant neighbour one base away suggests this may be a read error. From the reads, TCRdb called clonotypes with MiXCR, one entry per CDR3 protein. The sample records about 530,000 distinct CDR3 sequences, roughly 29% being singletons. Germline loops: CDR1 SGHVS, CDR2 FNYEAQ. The ends were cut back, 1 base at V and 3 bases at J, with 9 bases in the middle. The CDR3 contains 14 residues. This TCR was recovered from a human donor in good health (CMV status not recorded). Some clones in this sample may be carry-over from other donors' samples. The sequenced material came from PBMCs. V usage is TRBV7-6 and J usage is TRBJ2-5; TRBD2 is a possible D gene (6 bases). CDR3 sequence: CASSLVGSEETQYF. DNA of the CDR3: TGTGCCAGCAGCTTAGTCGGGAGCGAAGAGACCCAGTACTTC.